The clone carrying this TCR beta chain was observed once. The sample comes from a study of cytotoxic CD8 clonotypes in ibrutinib-treated CLL. Produced via immunoSEQ multiplex PCR; TCRdb's table is partial and in-frame only. The repertoire has about 200,000 clones, approximately 79% of them found once; the top ten carry roughly 10%. The CDR3 spans 16 residues. In germline, CDR1 is MNHNS, CDR2 SASEGT. J lost 2 bases, V lost 1 base, and 6 bases had no gene match. The starting material was PBMCs, obtained after 12 months of ibrutinib treatment. The TCR was taken from a human donor with chronic lymphocytic leukemia. The chain recombines TRBV6-1 with TRBJ2-3; 7 bases match TRBD1. CDR3 sequence: CASSEVLGQNTDTQYF. For the CDR3, the DNA is TGTGCCAGCAGTGAAGTTCTGGGACAGAACACAGATACGCAGTATTTT.